Below are 16 T cell receptor beta chains sequenced from a single sample in a study of T cell responses to AZD1222 COVID-19 vaccine (dated by TCRdb to the early 2020s). Read against the paper, the sample's time point label means: baseline before first vaccination. Libraries were made using the immunoSEQ multiplex PCR assay. Drawn from immuneACCESS, this table holds only the in-frame rearrangements with V and J called that TCRdb kept. Clones are partly lost; checked studies trace under half to an unresolved V gene and leave the rest unexplained. The sample table holds about 110,000 clones, of which roughly nine tenths were seen once. The ten largest clones represent 5% to 5.5% of the sample. The sequences come from peripheral blood, collected on day 0 of AZD1222 vaccination. The source of these receptors is an adult in good health.

This chain connects TRBV3-1 (or the pseudogene TRBV3-2) to TRBJ2-1; 12 bases are shared with TRBD2. CDR1 LGHDT and CDR2 YNNKEL come from the germline V gene (reference sequence). Trimming removed 3 bases from V and 6 bases from J; junction bases left unmatched: 6. The CDR3 spans 16 residues. The CDR3 sequence: CASSHRTSGKGNEQFF. The CDR3, as DNA: TGTGCCAGCAGCCACCGGACTAGCGGGAAGGGCAATGAGCAGTTCTTC.

The chain combines TRBV18 with TRBJ2-2, with unresolved D. Trimming left V 1 base short and J 7 bases short, with 13 bases between. Germline loops: CDR1 KGHSH, CDR2 LQKENI. The CDR3 is made up of 15 amino acids. CDR3 loop: CASSPRPPGDGELFF. In DNA form, the CDR3 reads TGTGCCAGCTCACCACGTCCACCTGGGGACGGGGAGCTGTTTTTT.

The chain links TRBV11-2 to TRBJ1-6; TRBD1 is a possible D gene (6 bases). The germline CDR1 and CDR2 sequences are SGHAT and FQNNGV. The CDR3 sequence is 15 residues long. V dropped 5 bases and J dropped 9 bases, with 17 bases sitting between them. DNA for the CDR3: TGTGCCAGCAGCCAGACAGGTTATCTGGGTTCACCCCTCCACTTT. It encodes CASSQTGYLGSPLHF.

The chain couples TRBV5-4 to TRBJ1-1, with unresolved D. Germline V lookup: CDR1 SGHNT, CDR2 YYREEE (reference sequence). The CDR3 contains 13 residues. The ends were cut back, 4 bases at V and 3 bases at J, with 10 bases in the middle. CDR3 DNA sequence: TGTGCCAGCAGCCCCGGGTCAGACACTGAAGCTTTCTTT. Residues: CASSPGSDTEAFF.

The V call is TRBV7-8, the J call TRBJ1-3, with D perhaps matching TRBD1 (5 bases). This CDR3 comprises 16 residues. CDR1 and CDR2 from the germline V gene are SGHVS and FQNEAQ. V was trimmed by 5 bases and J by 0 bases, leaving 14 bases between them. The chain's CDR3 is CASSRGTPSSGNTIYF. The CDR3 DNA sequence: TGTGCCAGCAGCCGAGGGACTCCAAGCTCTGGAAACACCATATATTTT.

The V and J genes are TRBV29-1 and TRBJ1-1; no clear D. CDR3 length: 13 amino acids. The V gene's germline CDR1 is SQVTM and CDR2 ANQGSEA. Trimming took off 7 bases at V and 2 bases at J, with 14 bases between the two ends. CDR3 in DNA: TGCAGCGCCGGACGGACCGGAAACACTGAAGCTTTCTTT. Protein product: CSAGRTGNTEAFF.

V and J are TRBV29-1 and TRBJ1-1, with 7 bases lining up with TRBD1. V trimming: 7 bases; J trimming: 10 bases; junction bases outside the gene matches: 15. CDR1 SQVTM and CDR2 ANQGSEA come from the germline V gene. The CDR3 length is 13 residues. In DNA form, the CDR3 reads TGCAGCGCCTCGGACAGGAGGCCTTCAGGAGCTTTCTTT. Protein sequence: CSASDRRPSGAFF.

The chain recombines TRBV2 with TRBJ1-2; perhaps TRBD1 as D (6 bases). The CDR3 contains 13 residues. Germline loops: CDR1 SNHLY, CDR2 FYNNEI. Trimming cost V 2 bases and J 7 bases, with 11 bases left between them. CDR3 amino acids: CASSENRESGYTF. CDR3 in DNA: TGTGCCAGCAGTGAAAACAGGGAGAGTGGCTACACCTTC. Complete variable domain (other parts from reference TRBV2 and TRBJ1-2): EPEVTQTPSHQVTQMGQEVILRCVPISNHLYFYWYRQILGQKVEFLVSFYNNEISEKSEIFDDQFSVERPDGSNFTLKIRSTKLEDSAMYFCASSENRESGYTFGSGTRLTVV.

This clone came up a few times. The chain combines TRBV5-1 with TRBJ1-1; TRBD1 is a possible D gene (6 bases). Trimming took off 2 bases at V and 7 bases at J, with 15 bases between the two ends. Germline CDR1 SGHRS, CDR2 YFSETQ. The CDR3 totals 14 residues. The CDR3 reads CASSLGGELFEAFF. CDR3 bases: TGCGCCAGCAGCTTAGGGGGTGAGCTCTTTGAAGCTTTCTTT.

This chain links TRBV11-2 with TRBJ1-1; D not certain. The V end lost 3 bases, the J end lost 5 bases, and 10 bases lay between the germline ends. The germline gives CDR1 SGHAT, CDR2 FQNNGV. The CDR3 length is 13 residues. CDR3 in DNA: TGTGCCAGCAGCTTCCTGGGAGAAACTGAAGCTTTCTTT. This translates into CASSFLGETEAFF.

The chain carries TRBV7-9 and TRBJ2-6; D gene unclear. CDR1 is SEHNR and CDR2 is FQNEAQ in the germline V gene (reference sequence). Trimming stripped 11 bases from V and 0 bases from J, with 14 bases between. CDR3 size: 15 residues. The CDR3 spells CALPRGDSGANVLTF. As DNA, the CDR3 is TGTGCCTTACCAAGAGGAGACTCTGGGGCCAACGTCCTGACTTTC.

J is TRBJ1-4 and V is TRBV7-9, with D perhaps TRBD1 (5 bases). V lost 3 bases to trimming and J lost 5 bases, with 13 bases between them. The CDR3 has 15 amino acids. From germline, CDR1 is SEHNR and CDR2 FQNEAQ (reference sequence). This CDR3 is CASSLTVLGNEKLFF. DNA of the CDR3: TGTGCCAGCAGCTTGACAGTTTTAGGGAATGAAAAACTGTTTTTT. The variable domain in full, with the rest retrieved from reference TRBV7-9 and TRBJ1-4, is DTGVSQNPRHKITKRGQNVTFRCDPISEHNRLYWYRQTLGQGPEFLTYFQNEAQLEKSRLLSDRFSAERPKGSFSTLEIQRTEQGDSAMYLCASSLTVLGNEKLFFGSGTQLSVL.

The chain employs TRBV10-3 and TRBJ2-5; D might be TRBD2 (7 bases). Looked up from germline, CDR1 is ENHRY and CDR2 is SYGVKD. With 5 bases removed from V and 4 bases from J, the gap between germline ends came to 14 bases. The CDR3 runs to 14 residues. CDR3 DNA sequence: TGTGCCATCAGTCCTTCCGGGGGGCGAGAGACCCAGTACTTC. Translation: CAISPSGGRETQYF.

CDR3 coding DNA: TGCGCCAGCAGCCAAGAAGGCCCAGGGAGAGATACGCAGTATTTT. It encodes CASSQEGPGRDTQYF. The gene calls are TRBV4-1 and TRBJ2-3; D possibly uses TRBD1 or TRBD2 (5 bases each). This CDR3 region has 15 residues. The germline CDR1 and CDR2 sequences are MGHRA and YSYEKL. V lost 0 bases to trimming and J lost 5 bases, with 12 bases between them.

This sequence joins TRBV6-5 and TRBJ1-1; TRBD1 is a possible D gene (5 bases). Germline V gives CDR1 MNHEY, CDR2 SVGAGI. This CDR3 has 13 residues. V was trimmed by 5 bases and J by 1 base, leaving 8 bases between them. CDR3 nucleotide sequence: TGTGCCAGCAGTCTCGGGGGGAACACTGAAGCTTTCTTT. Protein: CASSLGGNTEAFF.

The rearrangement links TRBV12-5 to TRBJ1-1; D perhaps matches TRBD1 (6 bases). Per germline, CDR1 LGHNT and CDR2 FRNRAP. Trimming removed 1 base from V and 5 bases from J, with 11 bases in between. CDR3 length: 14 residues. Here the CDR3 DNA reads TGTGCTAGTGGTTTGGCGGACAGAGGAACTGAAGCTTTCTTT. It codes for CASGLADRGTEAFF.